These 20 T cell receptor beta chains were all obtained from the same sample, sequenced in a study of blood T cells in healthy people across ages. Primers used in a second PCR of roughly 6 to 11 cycles were a sample-barcoded 5' primer and a J-beta primer mix. TCRdb reprocessed the 5' RACE reads with MiXCR, giving one entry per CDR3 protein. The sample has fewer than 700,000 distinct CDR3 sequences, about 45% seen once. Sequenced sample: blood. All receptors come from a man older than 75 in good health.

The gene calls are TRBV4-1 and TRBJ2-1; tentatively, D is TRBD2 (6 bases). CDR1 MGHRA and CDR2 YSYEKL come from the germline V gene. CDR3 length: 17 residues. The V end lost 3 bases, the J end lost 4 bases, and 19 bases lay between the germline ends. CDR3 bases: TGCGCCAGCAGCCAGGGGGACTCCGAATACGTTTACAATGAGCAGTTCTTC. Its protein product is CASSQGDSEYVYNEQFF.

Here the CDR3 reads CASSYSIGREYNEQFF. In nucleotides, the CDR3 is TGTGCCAGCAGTTACTCGATCGGGAGGGAATACAATGAGCAGTTCTTC. The V gene is TRBV6-2 or TRBV6-3, the J gene TRBJ2-1; 8 bases are shared with TRBD2. Germline values: CDR1 MNHEY, CDR2 SVGEGT. The J segment lost 4 bases and the V segment lost 0 bases, leaving 5 bases of the junction unmatched. The CDR3 is 16 amino acids.

In this sample, this clonotype turned up a few times. The chain links TRBV14 to TRBJ2-1; TRBD1 aligns across 10 bases. V shed 0 bases and J 8 bases; nucleotides not matched to a gene: 4. Germline CDR1 and CDR2: SGHDN and FVKESK. The CDR3 is 15 amino acids. CDR3 sequence: CASSQEDRGWHEQFF. The CDR3 DNA follows: TGTGCCAGCAGCCAAGAGGACAGGGGGTGGCATGAGCAGTTCTTC.

This clonotype occurred many times. This rearrangement joins TRBV6-5 to TRBJ2-1; D gene unclear. This CDR3 spans 14 amino acids. Trimming removed 11 bases at V and 0 bases at J, with 14 bases between. From germline, CDR1 is MNHEY and CDR2 SVGAGI. The CDR3 sequence: CASRIRSSYNEQFF. The CDR3 DNA follows: TGTGCCTCCCGAATACGTAGCTCCTACAATGAGCAGTTCTTC.

The V gene is TRBV28, the J gene TRBJ2-1, with D tentatively TRBD2 (6 bases). CDR3 length equals 17 residues. Trimming pared 0 bases from V and 4 bases from J, leaving 16 bases between. Germline values: CDR1 MDHEN, CDR2 SYDVKM. CDR3 bases: TGTGCCAGCAGTTTATGGGCGGCGGGGAGAATTTACAATGAGCAGTTCTTC. This gives the protein CASSLWAAGRIYNEQFF.

This clonotype was observed a handful of times. J is TRBJ2-3 and V is TRBV7-3; D not resolved. The CDR3 spans 15 residues. Germline values: CDR1 SGHTA, CDR2 FQGTGA. The V end lost 6 bases, the J end lost 0 bases, and 13 bases lay between the germline ends. The CDR3 DNA follows: TGTGCCAGCAGTACCGGCTATGCCAGCACAGATACGCAGTATTTT. It translates to CASSTGYASTDTQYF.

Only a few counts were recorded for this clonotype. The V and J genes are TRBV6-6 and TRBJ2-5; 10 bases line up with TRBD2. Trimming at V came to 2 bases and at J to 11 bases, leaving 8 bases not matched to a gene. The CDR3 is 14 amino acids. Germline CDR1 is MNHNY and CDR2 is SVGAGI (reference sequence). The CDR3 reads CASSYDMEREGQYF. In nucleotides, the CDR3 is TGTGCCAGCAGTTACGATATGGAGCGGGAGGGTCAGTACTTC.

The rearrangement uses TRBV7-3 and TRBJ2-3; the D gene could be TRBD1 or TRBD2 (5 bases each). The V gene's germline CDR1 is SGHTA and CDR2 FQGTGA. This CDR3 comprises 22 residues. V was clipped by 1 base and J by 1 base, with 30 bases between them. The CDR3 DNA reads TGTGCCAGCAGCTTAAAGGGTGTTTGGGGGACCCAAAACTCACCACGCACAGATACGCAGTATTTT. This translates into CASSLKGVWGTQNSPRTDTQYF.

Regarding this clonotype: This clone may be a read error of a much larger clone one base away. This sequence joins TRBV5-1 and TRBJ2-3, with 13 bases that match TRBD2. Germline CDR1 and CDR2: SGHRS and YFSETQ. Losses at the gene ends were 0 bases for V and 4 bases for J; bases not matched to a gene: 2. This CDR3 is built from 16 residues. CDR3 nucleotides: TGCGCCAGCAGCTTGGCGGGGACTAGCGGGGCAGATACGCAGTATTTT. Amino acids: CASSLAGTSGADTQYF.

There are a few counts of this clonotype. The V call is TRBV10-1, the J call TRBJ2-5; D is ambiguous. The ends were cut back, 3 bases at V and 2 bases at J, with 13 bases in the middle. The CDR3 runs 15 residues. From germline, CDR1 is WNHNN and CDR2 SYGVQD (reference sequence). DNA of the CDR3: TGCGCCAGCAGTGATGGTGGGCAGATGCAAGAGACCCAGTACTTC. Encoded protein: CASSDGGQMQETQYF.

The chain couples TRBV11-2 to TRBJ1-1, with D unresolved. Between the trimmed V and J ends, which lost 5 bases and 1 base, there was a span of 14 bases. The germline gives CDR1 SGHAT, CDR2 FQNNGV. CDR3 length: 15 amino acids. CDR3 sequence: CASSTRSGENTEAFF. For the CDR3, the DNA is TGTGCCAGCAGCACCCGTTCCGGGGAGAACACTGAAGCTTTCTTT. Combining the CDR3 with reference TRBV11-2 and TRBJ1-1 gives the whole variable domain EAGVAQSPRYKIIEKRQSVAFWCNPISGHATLYWYQQILGQGPKLLIQFQNNGVVDDSQLPKDRFSAERLKGVDSTLKIQPAKLEDSAVYLCASSTRSGENTEAFFGQGTRLTVV.

The chain uses TRBV11-2 and TRBJ2-5; D gene unclear. The CDR3 is 16 residues long. Trimming cost V 1 base and J 2 bases, with 14 bases left between them. Looked up from germline, CDR1 is SGHAT and CDR2 is FQNNGV. The CDR3 DNA sequence: TGTGCCAGCAGCTTAGCCTTAGTAGGCAGACAAGAGACCCAGTACTTC. As protein: CASSLALVGRQETQYF. The full variable domain, rest sourced from reference TRBV11-2 and TRBJ2-5, is EAGVAQSPRYKIIEKRQSVAFWCNPISGHATLYWYQQILGQGPKLLIQFQNNGVVDDSQLPKDRFSAERLKGVDSTLKIQPAKLEDSAVYLCASSLALVGRQETQYFGPGTRLLVL.

A note on this clonotype: This sequence may be a read error, since a much larger clone differs from it by one base. The J gene is TRBJ2-5, the V gene TRBV6-5; 8 bases are a match to TRBD1. CDR1 and CDR2 (germline): MNHEY, SVGAGI. CDR3 length: 15 residues. Unmatched junction bases numbered 6, after V lost 4 bases and J lost 2 bases. The CDR3: CASSWTQGAQETQYF. CDR3 sequence (DNA): TGTGCCAGCAGTTGGACTCAGGGGGCTCAAGAGACCCAGTACTTC.

The V and J genes are TRBV9 and TRBJ2-7; no clear D gene. The length of the CDR3 is 12 residues. V lost 3 bases and J lost 7, with 11 bases in between. Germline lookup yields CDR1 SGDLS and CDR2 YYNGEE. CDR3 residues: CASSGTGSEQYF. The CDR3 region has the DNA TGTGCCAGCAGCGGAACGGGCAGTGAGCAGTACTTC.

The chain combines TRBV7-2 with TRBJ2-5; D may be TRBD1 or TRBD2 (5 bases each). From germline, CDR1 is SGHTA and CDR2 FQGNSA. This CDR3 contains 14 residues. V lost 3 bases and J lost 1, with 9 bases in between. DNA for the CDR3: TGTGCCAGCAGCTTCGGGGCGATCCAAGAGACCCAGTACTTC. It specifies CASSFGAIQETQYF.

This chain connects TRBV20-1 to TRBJ1-5; 7 nucleotides line up with TRBD1. The germline CDR1 and CDR2 sequences are DFQATT and SNEGSKA (reference sequence). The CDR3 runs 14 residues. V was clipped by 5 bases and J by 2 bases; unmatched bases: 6. Written as DNA, the CDR3 is TGCAGTGCTTTAACCGGGACAGGCAATCAGCCCCAGCATTTT. It yields the protein CSALTGTGNQPQHF.

This clonotype was seen once. This chain connects TRBV30 to TRBJ2-5, with D hard to call. Germline-derived CDR1 and CDR2 are GTSNPN and SVGIG (reference sequence). The CDR3 has 13 amino acids. The V gene lost 0 bases and the J gene lost 5 bases, with 10 bases spanning the gap. For the CDR3, the DNA is TGTGCCTGGAGTGTGTACCAGGTTGAGACCCAGTACTTC. Translation: CAWSVYQVETQYF.

The chain links TRBV29-1 to TRBJ2-5; TRBD2 matches at 9 bases. Germline V CDR1 and CDR2: SQVTM, ANQGSEA. J lost 1 base, V lost 5 bases, and 5 bases had no gene match. There are 14 residues in the CDR3. The CDR3 region has the DNA TGCAGCGTTAATAGCGGGAGCGTCCAAGAGACCCAGTACTTC. Its protein product is CSVNSGSVQETQYF.

For this clonotype: A much larger clone sits a single nucleotide away, making a read error possible. The chain links TRBV6-5 to TRBJ1-6; TRBD1 matches at 10 bases. The V gene end was trimmed by 5 bases and the J gene end by 15 bases; junction bases not matched to a gene: 16. CDR1 and CDR2 from the germline V gene are MNHEY and SVGAGI. The CDR3 loop spans 16 amino acids. For the CDR3, the DNA is TGTGCCAGCAGTCCCCCGGGACAGGGGAAATTGACACTCCTCCACTTT. Its translation: CASSPPGQGKLTLLHF.

This sequence joins TRBV4-2 and TRBJ2-7; 7 nucleotides line up with TRBD2. Germline V gene data show CDR1 as LGHNA and CDR2 as YNFKEQ. V trimming: 7 bases; J trimming: 1 base; junction bases outside the gene matches: 7. The CDR3 spans 14 residues. CDR3 in DNA: TGTGCCAGCACCCCGGGCGGGGGTTCCTACGAGCAGTACTTC. Residues: CASTPGGGSYEQYF.